A single sample is the source of the 29 T cell receptor beta chains below, sequenced in a study of shared clonotypes between healthy human individuals. Clones were sequenced by immunoSEQ multiplex PCR, and TCRdb holds only the in-frame ones, with some missing. The data show some 790,000 clones, 72% seen once. What was sequenced was memory CD4+ T cells sorted from blood. Subset given: CD45RA-negative fraction. The origin of the receptors is a woman aged 25 to 45 in good health.

This chain uses TRBV4-1 with TRBJ1-4; the match to TRBD1 covers 10 bases. V dropped 7 bases and J dropped 8; count of bases not matched to a gene: 4. Germline V gene data show CDR1 as MGHRA and CDR2 as YSYEKL. CDR3 length equals 13 residues. The CDR3 sequence: CASKWTGGEKLFF. In DNA, the CDR3 is TGCGCCAGCAAGTGGACAGGGGGGGAAAAACTGTTTTTT.

The J gene is TRBJ2-5, the V gene TRBV5-1; D perhaps matches TRBD2 (5 bases). Deletions cut 4 bases from V and 3 bases from J, with 16 bases between. This CDR3 spans 15 amino acids. Germline loops: CDR1 SGHRS, CDR2 YFSETQ. The CDR3 is CASSPRLWGEETQYF. CDR3 sequence (DNA): TGCGCCAGCAGCCCCCGCCTTTGGGGAGAAGAGACCCAGTACTTC.

This clone was seen more than once but under ten times. The chain links TRBV6-5 to TRBJ2-5, with TRBD1 identical over 10 bases. Germline CDR1 and CDR2: MNHEY and SVGAGI. There are 15 residues in the CDR3. V lost 5 bases and J lost 5; bases outside the gene matches: 8. CDR3 in amino acids: CASSPGTGAWETQYF. CDR3 nucleotide sequence: TGTGCCAGCAGTCCCGGGACAGGGGCATGGGAGACCCAGTACTTC.

In DNA, the CDR3 is TGTGCCACCAGCAGAGAACGGCTAGCGGGATCTACCTACGAGCAGTACTTC. Translating gives CATSRERLAGSTYEQYF. The chain carries TRBV15 and TRBJ2-7, with 9 bases lining up with TRBD2. The CDR3 extends over 17 amino acids. Germline V gene data show CDR1 as LNHNV and CDR2 as YYDKDF (reference sequence). The ends lost 0 bases at V and 2 bases at J; junction bases unmatched: 8.

This clone was observed a few times. The J gene is TRBJ2-7, the V gene TRBV9, with no clear D. Germline CDR1 SGDLS, CDR2 YYNGEE. The V end was cut by 2 bases, the J end by 0 bases, with 6 bases between. This CDR3 spans 13 amino acids. CDR3 DNA sequence: TGTGCCAGCAGCGTGGCTAGCTCCTACGAGCAGTACTTC. Its translation is CASSVASSYEQYF.

This rearrangement joins TRBV2 to TRBJ2-7; 12 nucleotides line up with TRBD2. V was clipped by 2 bases and J by 5 bases; unmatched bases: 4. The CDR3 consists of 15 residues. CDR1 SNHLY and CDR2 FYNNEI come from the germline V gene. CDR3 amino acids: CASSERGLAGNEQYF. The CDR3 DNA is TGTGCCAGCAGTGAACGCGGACTAGCGGGAAACGAGCAGTACTTC. The full variable domain, with the rest looked up from reference TRBV2 and TRBJ2-7, is EPEVTQTPSHQVTQMGQEVILRCVPISNHLYFYWYRQILGQKVEFLVSFYNNEISEKSEIFDDQFSVERPDGSNFTLKIRSTKLEDSAMYFCASSERGLAGNEQYFGPGTRLTVT.

This chain joins TRBV7-9 and TRBJ2-7; 7 bases map to TRBD2. The CDR3 loop spans 15 amino acids. Per the germline V gene, CDR1 is SEHNR and CDR2 is FQNEAQ (reference sequence). The V segment lost 4 bases and the J segment 0 bases; nucleotides outside the gene matches: 6. The DNA for the CDR3 is TGTGCCAGCAGCTCCGGTCGACTAGCCTCCTACGAGCAGTACTTC. Amino acid sequence: CASSSGRLASYEQYF.

V gene TRBV7-9 combines with J gene TRBJ2-7, with D perhaps matching TRBD1 or TRBD2 (5 bases each). There are 14 residues in the CDR3. Germline assignment: CDR1 SEHNR and CDR2 FQNEAQ (reference sequence). Trimming cost V 2 bases and J 3 bases, with 11 bases left between them. In DNA, the CDR3 is TGTGCCAGCAGCTTACGGGGCCAAAGCTACGAGCAGTACTTC. This encodes CASSLRGQSYEQYF. Full variable domain (missing parts from reference TRBV7-9 and TRBJ2-7): DTGVSQNPRHKITKRGQNVTFRCDPISEHNRLYWYRQTLGQGPEFLTYFQNEAQLEKSRLLSDRFSAERPKGSFSTLEIQRTEQGDSAMYLCASSLRGQSYEQYFGPGTRLTVT.

This clone was seen only a few times. V and J are TRBV19 and TRBJ1-3; D uncertain. The germline V and J ends were trimmed by 5 bases and 0 bases, with 11 bases remaining between them. From germline, CDR1 is LNHDA and CDR2 SQIVND (reference sequence). This CDR3 has 15 amino acids. Written as DNA, the CDR3 is TGTGCCAGTAGTGCGGACGCCCGCTCTGGAAACACCATATATTTT. As protein: CASSADARSGNTIYF.

The gene calls are TRBV6-6 and TRBJ1-2; 7 bases map to TRBD1. Germline CDR1 is MNHNY and CDR2 is SVGAGI (reference sequence). CDR3 length: 15 residues. The V and J ends lost 0 bases and 2 bases, in that order; junction bases with no gene match: 3. The CDR3 spells CASSYSMGQNYGYTF. In DNA, the CDR3 is TGTGCCAGCAGTTACTCAATGGGACAGAACTATGGCTACACCTTC.

This rearrangement joins TRBV18 to TRBJ1-2, with 7 nucleotides matching TRBD1. V dropped 3 bases and J dropped 7; count of bases not matched to a gene: 5. The germline V gene has CDR1 KGHSH and CDR2 LQKENI. This CDR3 spans 13 amino acids. The CDR3 protein is CASSPYRGTGYTF. The CDR3 nucleotides read TGTGCCAGCTCACCGTACAGGGGTACTGGCTACACCTTC. Supplemented by reference TRBV18 and TRBJ1-2, the full variable domain reads NAGVMQNPRHLVRRRGQEARLRCSPMKGHSHVYWYRQLPEEGLKFMVYLQKENIIDESGMPKERFSAEFPKEGPSILRIQQVVRGDSAAYFCASSPYRGTGYTFGSGTRLTVV.

Regarding this clone: The same CDR3 can be traced to other DNA sequences in this sample. The rearrangement joins TRBV5-1 to TRBJ2-1; tentative D call: TRBD2 (5 bases). The V and J ends lost 4 bases and 0 bases respectively, with 11 bases between them. This CDR3 comprises 15 residues. The V gene's germline CDR1 is SGHRS and CDR2 YFSETQ. The CDR3 reads CASSADTSSYNEQFF. CDR3 bases: TGCGCCAGCAGCGCCGACACTAGCTCCTACAATGAGCAGTTCTTC.

J is TRBJ2-2 and V is TRBV6-1; D is ambiguous. Trimming took off 5 bases at V and 2 bases at J, with 9 bases between the two ends. CDR1 is MNHNS, CDR2 SASEGT, per germline. The length of the CDR3 is 14 residues. CDR3 residues: CASSSPGNTGELFF. The CDR3 nucleotides are TGTGCCAGCAGTTCCCCAGGCAACACCGGGGAGCTGTTTTTT.

Of note for this clone: One end of the junction fails to match germline, which may point to a read error. The V call is TRBV6-1, the J call TRBJ2-7; 12 nucleotides agree with TRBD1. Germline CDR1 is MNHNS and CDR2 is SASEGT. This CDR3 is 15 amino acids long. CDR3 region: CASREAGTGGGKQYF. In nucleotides, the CDR3 is TGTGCCAGCAGGGAAGCCGGGACAGGGGGCGGGAAGCAGTACTTC.

In this sample, this clone turned up a few times. The V gene is TRBV6-6, the J gene TRBJ2-7; the D gene is possibly TRBD2 (7 bases). The CDR3 has 16 amino acids. V shed 7 bases and J shed 0 bases, with 19 bases lying between them. Germline V CDR1 and CDR2: MNHNY, SVGAGI (reference sequence). CDR3 in DNA: TGTGCCAGCAATACGGGGGGACACGGTGACTCCTACGAGCAGTACTTC. It specifies CASNTGGHGDSYEQYF.

The V gene is TRBV5-1, the J gene TRBJ2-7, with 7 positions matching TRBD1. Germline-derived CDR1 and CDR2 are SGHRS and YFSETQ. V dropped 4 bases and J dropped 0; count of bases not matched to a gene: 7. The CDR3 totals 15 residues. CDR3 loop: CASSPGQVHSYEQYF. DNA of the CDR3: TGCGCCAGCAGCCCCGGACAGGTCCACTCCTACGAGCAGTACTTC. Drawing the rest from reference TRBV5-1 and TRBJ2-7, the complete variable domain is KAGVTQTPRYLIKTRGQQVTLSCSPISGHRSVSWYQQTPGQGLQFLFEYFSETQRNKGNFPGRFSGRQFSNSRSEMNVSTLELGDSALYLCASSPGQVHSYEQYFGPGTRLTVT.

In this sample, this clone turned up a few times. J is TRBJ1-2 and V is TRBV18; unclear D gene. The germline V gene encodes CDR1 KGHSH and CDR2 LQKENI. The CDR3 is made up of 15 amino acids. The ends were cut back, 1 base at V and 4 bases at J, with 13 bases in the middle. The CDR3 DNA is TGTGCCAGCTCACCACGGAAGGGAGATGGCTATGGCTACACCTTC. This sequence encodes CASSPRKGDGYGYTF.

As to this clone: The same CDR3 can be traced to other DNA sequences in this sample. This chain uses TRBV5-1 with TRBJ2-3; either TRBD1 or TRBD2 may supply D (5 bases each). The germline CDR1 and CDR2 sequences are SGHRS and YFSETQ. Trimming cost V 0 bases and J 2 bases, with 13 bases left between them. This CDR3 spans 16 amino acids. The CDR3: CASSLEGRGDTDTQYF. The CDR3 bases are TGCGCCAGCAGCTTGGAGGGCCGAGGGGACACAGATACGCAGTATTTT.

J is TRBJ2-1 and V is TRBV7-8; no clear D. The CDR3 totals 14 residues. V was pared by 2 bases and J by 7 bases, with 12 bases between. Per germline, CDR1 SGHVS and CDR2 FQNEAQ. The CDR3 DNA follows: TGTGCCAGCAGCTTAAGTCGGAGCACAAATGAGCAGTTCTTC. Translating it yields CASSLSRSTNEQFF. The entire variable domain, with the rest obtained from reference TRBV7-8 and TRBJ2-1, is as follows: GAGVSQSPRYKVAKRGQDVALRCDPISGHVSLFWYQQALGQGPEFLTYFQNEAQLDKSGLPSDRFFAERPEGSVSTLKIQRTQQEDSAVYLCASSLSRSTNEQFFGPGTRLTVL.

The chain carries TRBV19 and TRBJ2-7; 12 bases fit TRBD2. The CDR3 loop spans 15 amino acids. The ends lost 3 bases at V and 9 bases at J; junction bases unmatched: 9. CDR1 and CDR2 (germline): LNHDA, SQIVND (reference sequence). CDR3 sequence reads: CASSITGLAGPVQYF. CDR3 sequence (DNA): TGTGCCAGTAGTATTACGGGACTAGCGGGCCCCGTGCAGTACTTC.

This clone showed up just a few times. The sample holds other DNA sequences that translate to the same CDR3. The chain couples TRBV10-3 to TRBJ1-2; D call uncertain. V shed 3 bases and J shed 6 bases, with 8 bases lying between them. The CDR3 is 12 residues long. Germline assignment: CDR1 ENHRY and CDR2 SYGVKD. CDR3 region: CAISDRANGYTF. CDR3 sequence (DNA): TGTGCCATCAGTGACCGGGCTAATGGCTACACCTTC.

The table lists this clone with many counts. Within the sample, other DNA sequences also encode this same CDR3. The genes are TRBV5-1 and TRBJ1-5, with D hard to call. V dropped 4 bases and J dropped 5 bases, with 10 bases sitting between them. The germline V gene has CDR1 SGHRS and CDR2 YFSETQ. CDR3 size: 13 residues. DNA for the CDR3: TGCGCCAGCAGCCCGGGTTTGGATCAGCCCCAGCATTTT. Protein sequence: CASSPGLDQPQHF.

Worth noting for this clone: The same CDR3 can be traced to other DNA sequences in this sample. The CDR3 protein is CASSLSTGGTEAFF. The CDR3 DNA follows: TGTGCCAGCAGCTTATCGACAGGGGGAACTGAAGCTTTCTTT. The chain uses TRBV11-2 and TRBJ1-1; 9 bases are shared with TRBD1. Trimming took 2 bases from V and 5 from J; bases not matched to a gene: 3. Germline CDR1 and CDR2: SGHAT and FQNNGV. CDR3 size: 14 residues.

This clone was seen only once. This chain links TRBV7-9 with TRBJ2-5; perhaps TRBD2 as D (6 bases). CDR3 size: 15 residues. Germline loops: CDR1 SEHNR, CDR2 FQNEAQ (reference sequence). The V end lost 2 bases, the J end lost 1 base, and 11 bases lay between the germline ends. The CDR3 region is CASSLPRGTQETQYF. In nucleotides, the CDR3 is TGTGCCAGCAGCTTACCACGGGGGACCCAAGAGACCCAGTACTTC.

The chain employs TRBV5-6 and TRBJ2-5; tentatively, D is TRBD2 (5 bases). Germline CDR1 reads SGHDT; CDR2 reads YYEEEE. This CDR3 contains 14 residues. With 3 bases removed from V and 1 base from J, the gap between germline ends came to 10 bases. CDR3 residues: CASSSDYFQETQYF. The DNA of the CDR3 is TGTGCCAGCAGCTCAGACTATTTCCAAGAGACCCAGTACTTC.

The DNA for the CDR3 is TGTGCCAGCAGCCAAGACAGGCACGAGCAGTACTTC. Its protein product is CASSQDRHEQYF. This sequence joins TRBV4-2 and TRBJ2-7; D is unclear. V was shortened by 0 bases and J by 5 bases, with 5 bases between the two germline ends. CDR1 and CDR2 (germline): LGHNA, YNFKEQ. There are 12 residues in the CDR3.

This clone has only a few counts. Different DNA sequences within this sample yield the same CDR3. V is TRBV2 and J is TRBJ1-1, with 7 bases aligning to TRBD1. J was trimmed by 3 bases and V by 6 bases; bases with no gene match: 1. This CDR3 contains 12 residues. The germline V gene encodes CDR1 SNHLY and CDR2 FYNNEI. CDR3 DNA sequence: TGTGCCAGCAGCGGGACAGACACTGAAGCTTTCTTT. Amino acids: CASSGTDTEAFF.

The CDR3 DNA follows: TGTGCCAGCAGTAGGACAGGAAACGGTGGCTACACCTTC. It codes for CASSRTGNGGYTF. This rearrangement joins TRBV6-5 to TRBJ1-2; 7 bases match TRBD1. With V trimmed by 5 bases and J by 7 bases, 7 bases remained unmatched. Germline CDR1 MNHEY, CDR2 SVGAGI. The CDR3 spans 13 residues.

The chain joins TRBV27 to TRBJ1-4; D is uncertain. CDR3 length: 14 amino acids. The V gene's germline CDR1 is MNHEY and CDR2 SMNVEV (reference sequence). Trimming left V 3 bases short and J 7 bases short, with 12 bases between. CDR3 loop: CASSLAALPEKLFF. CDR3 coding DNA: TGTGCCAGCAGTTTGGCCGCGCTCCCTGAAAAACTGTTTTTT.